The sequence of this TCR beta chain was determined in a study of blood T cell repertoires in COVID-19. Study overall: PBMCs, B-cell-depleted T cells, or T cells provided the cDNA or gDNA that made up the material.

TCRdb's table, derived via immunoSEQ multiplex PCR, lists solely in-frame clones and lacks some. This table holds fewer than 300,000 clones, roughly 86% found once. Trimming shortened V by 5 bases and J by 2 bases, and 11 bases separated the two germline ends. Germline CDR1 SGDLS, CDR2 YYNGEE. The CDR3 extends over 14 amino acids. What was sequenced was peripheral blood. This receptor was obtained from a man aged 40-50 years who had recovered from COVID-19. The chain has TRBV9 and TRBJ1-3; D is possibly TRBD1 (5 bases). CDR3 bases: TGTGCCAGCAGGCCGGGGGGGGCTGGAAACACCATATATTTT. Residues: CASRPGGAGNTIYF. The full variable domain, its missing parts supplied by reference TRBV9 and TRBJ1-3, is DSGVTQTPKHLITATGQRVTLRCSPRSGDLSVYWYQQSLDQGLQFLIQYYNGEERAKGNILERFSAQQFPDLHSELNLSSLELGDSALYFCASRPGGAGNTIYFGEGSWLTVV.